Following are 32 T cell receptor beta chains from one sample sequenced in a study of T cell changes during pregnancy in multiple sclerosis. The table came from immunoSEQ multiplex PCR; TCRdb's copy has only in-frame clones and leaves some out. The repertoire includes tens of thousands of clones, about 87% of them detected once, and around 9.8% sits in the top ten. Sequencing was performed on CD8+ T cells from peripheral blood mononuclear cells, taken in the first trimester of pregnancy. All receptors derive from a female donor with multiple sclerosis, enrolled in a pregnancy study.

The chain employs TRBV10-3 and TRBJ2-1; D is possibly TRBD1 (5 bases). Germline assignment: CDR1 ENHRY and CDR2 SYGVKD. Trimming removed 2 bases from V and 1 base from J, with 12 bases in between. The length of the CDR3 is 16 residues. CDR3 sequence reads: CAISEAETDSYNEQFF. CDR3 nucleotide sequence: TGTGCCATCAGTGAGGCGGAGACAGATTCCTACAATGAGCAGTTCTTC.

This clone occurred once. V usage is TRBV28 and J usage is TRBJ2-3; 8 bases line up with TRBD2. J gave up 4 bases and V 9 bases, and 12 bases lay outside the gene matches. The CDR3 has 15 residues. Germline assignment: CDR1 MDHEN and CDR2 SYDVKM. The chain's CDR3 is CASSPTSGGPDTQYF. The CDR3 DNA reads TGTGCCAGTTCCCCAACAAGCGGGGGCCCAGATACGCAGTATTTT.

This clone appeared once. V and J are TRBV15 and TRBJ2-7; 10 nucleotides match TRBD1. Germline values: CDR1 LNHNV, CDR2 YYDKDF (reference sequence). With 5 bases clipped from V and 5 bases from J, the junction kept 12 bases outside the gene matches. The CDR3 loop spans 16 amino acids. CDR3 coding DNA: TGTGCCACCAGCCCAAAGGACAGGGGGGATGTTGACGAGCAGTACTTC. It yields the protein CATSPKDRGDVDEQYF.

About this clone: At one of its ends the junction is not consistent with the germline gene, which may arise from a read error. The V and J genes are TRBV6-4 and TRBJ2-3, with TRBD2 matching 9 bases. CDR1 is MRHNA, CDR2 SNTAGT, per germline. This CDR3 contains 16 residues. The CDR3 sequence is CVSSETAGGSTDTQYF. The CDR3, as DNA: TGTGTCAGCAGTGAGACGGCGGGAGGGTCCACAGATACGCAGTATTTT.

This clone was seen once. The V gene is TRBV10-3, the J gene TRBJ1-4; D perhaps matches TRBD1 (6 bases). CDR1 and CDR2 from the germline V gene are ENHRY and SYGVKD. The CDR3 contains 15 residues. Trimming left V 0 bases short and J 7 bases short, with 12 bases between. The CDR3 DNA reads as TGTGCCATCAGTGAGTCAAAGGGGGAGACTGAAAAACTGTTTTTT. Encoded protein: CAISESKGETEKLFF.

V is TRBV11-2 and J is TRBJ1-2, with 8 bases identical to TRBD1. Germline V lookup: CDR1 SGHAT, CDR2 FQNNGV. V lost 5 bases, J lost 4 bases, and 3 bases stayed unmatched. CDR3 length equals 13 residues. CDR3 sequence: CASSGTGGYGYTF. In nucleotides, the CDR3 is TGTGCCAGCAGCGGAACAGGGGGCTATGGCTACACCTTC.

The V gene is TRBV6-6, the J gene TRBJ2-1; the match to TRBD2 covers 9 bases. CDR1 and CDR2 from the germline V gene are MNHNY and SVGAGI (reference sequence). The CDR3 sequence is 16 residues long. V dropped 6 bases and J dropped 8; count of bases not matched to a gene: 14. CDR3 DNA sequence: TGTGCCAGCAGCCCTATAGCGGGAGAAGTTACCTATGAGCAGTTCTTC. Translated: CASSPIAGEVTYEQFF.

CDR3 residues: CASRQGLQPQHF. CDR3 sequence (DNA): TGTGCCAGTAGACAGGGTTTGCAGCCCCAGCATTTT. The rearrangement links TRBV19 to TRBJ1-5, with D possibly being TRBD1 (6 bases). In germline, CDR1 is LNHDA, CDR2 SQIVND (reference sequence). This CDR3 spans 12 amino acids. Trimming took off 6 bases at V and 7 bases at J, with 10 bases between the two ends.

The V call is TRBV5-1, the J call TRBJ2-1, with 11 bases aligning to TRBD2. Losses at the gene ends were 3 bases for V and 7 bases for J; bases not matched to a gene: 9. CDR1 and CDR2 (germline): SGHRS, YFSETQ. The CDR3 consists of 16 residues. The CDR3 region is CASSSLLAGVLNEQFF. Written as DNA, the CDR3 is TGCGCCAGCAGCTCCTTACTAGCGGGAGTTCTAAATGAGCAGTTCTTC.

The chain links TRBV6-4 to TRBJ2-3, with 8 nucleotides matching TRBD2. CDR1 is MRHNA, CDR2 SNTAGT, per germline. The length of the CDR3 is 15 residues. V shed 8 bases, J shed 6 bases, and the junction held 13 bases outside the gene matches. CDR3 bases: TGTGCCAGCTCTTATGCGGCGGGAGGCTTGGATACGCAGTATTTT. Encoded protein: CASSYAAGGLDTQYF.

This clone was seen only once. The chain joins TRBV16 to TRBJ1-1; TRBD1 matches at 9 bases. Germline lookup yields CDR1 KGHSY and CDR2 FQNENV. The trim removed 0 bases at V and 10 bases at J, leaving 9 bases unmatched. This CDR3 contains 15 residues. CDR3 nucleotide sequence: TGTGCCAGCAGCCAATCGGGGACAGGGCTCCCGGGAGCTTTCTTT. Translating gives CASSQSGTGLPGAFF.

This clone was observed a handful of times. This chain links TRBV28 with TRBJ2-7, with TRBD1 matching 8 bases. The CDR3 has 17 amino acids. CDR1 MDHEN and CDR2 SYDVKM come from the germline V gene. J lost 4 bases, V lost 4 bases, and 15 bases had no gene match. CDR3 region: CASSSFRGLEPQYEQYF. CDR3 in DNA: TGTGCCAGCAGTTCGTTCAGGGGGCTAGAACCCCAATACGAGCAGTACTTC.

The chain recombines TRBV4-3 with TRBJ2-7; D is unresolved. V dropped 2 bases and J dropped 4 bases, with 15 bases sitting between them. The CDR3 runs 15 residues. Per the germline V gene, CDR1 is LGHNA and CDR2 is YSLEER. The CDR3 DNA reads as TGCGCCAGCAGCCAACTATATGGAACGCGGTACGAGCAGTACTTC. Translating it yields CASSQLYGTRYEQYF.

CDR3 protein: CASSSIQSGDGYTF. The CDR3 DNA sequence: TGTGCCAGCAGCTCCATCCAATCGGGGGATGGCTACACCTTC. This sequence joins TRBV7-8 and TRBJ1-2; possible D gene TRBD1, 5 bases. From germline, CDR1 is SGHVS and CDR2 FQNEAQ. This CDR3 contains 14 residues. V lost 4 bases and J 6 bases, leaving 15 bases between the germline ends. Variable domain in full (rest from reference TRBV7-8 and TRBJ1-2): GAGVSQSPRYKVAKRGQDVALRCDPISGHVSLFWYQQALGQGPEFLTYFQNEAQLDKSGLPSDRFFAERPEGSVSTLKIQRTQQEDSAVYLCASSSIQSGDGYTFGSGTRLTVV.

The J gene is TRBJ2-7, the V gene TRBV30; possibly TRBD2 for D (6 bases). V shed 5 bases and J shed 4 bases, with 15 bases lying between them. The CDR3 totals 13 residues. CDR1 is GTSNPN, CDR2 SVGIG, per germline (reference sequence). CDR3 in amino acids: CAWDDGGPYEQYF. DNA of the CDR3: TGTGCCTGGGATGACGGGGGACCATACGAGCAGTACTTC.

This chain connects TRBV4-3 to TRBJ1-6; D gene uncertain. The germline V gene has CDR1 LGHNA and CDR2 YSLEER. There are 13 residues in the CDR3. V was trimmed by 6 bases and J by 8 bases, leaving 11 bases between them. CDR3 in DNA: TGCGCCAGCAGTATCCTAAGTGATTCACCCCTCCACTTT. Translation gives CASSILSDSPLHF.

J is TRBJ2-5 and V is TRBV28; D is perhaps TRBD2 (6 bases). The J call may not be correct, given that the DNA end is closer to TRBJ2-7. The germline V gene has CDR1 MDHEN and CDR2 SYDVKM. The CDR3 sequence is 14 residues long. The CDR3, as DNA: TGTGCCAGCAGTTTTGCGGGGATTACCTACGAGCAGTACTTC. It specifies CASSFAGITYEQYF.

Concerning this clone itself: Mismatch with germline at one junction end may stem from a read error. The genes are TRBV6-4 and TRBJ2-7; 7 bases agree with TRBD1. The CDR3 runs to 14 residues. Germline V CDR1 and CDR2: MRHNA, SNTAGT. For the CDR3, the DNA is TGTGCCAGCAGGGACTCGGGACAGACCTACGAGCAGTACTTC. Its protein product is CASRDSGQTYEQYF.

This clone turned up a few times. The J gene is TRBJ2-7, the V gene TRBV9; D not resolved. Per germline, CDR1 SGDLS and CDR2 YYNGEE. The germline V and J ends were trimmed by 0 bases and 6 bases, with 16 bases remaining between them. The CDR3 consists of 15 residues. The CDR3 region is CASSVDPMASSEQYF. DNA for the CDR3: TGTGCCAGCAGCGTAGATCCGATGGCATCGTCCGAGCAGTACTTC.

The gene calls are TRBV7-9 and TRBJ2-1, with D perhaps TRBD2 (7 bases). The CDR3 is made up of 17 amino acids. In germline, CDR1 is SEHNR, CDR2 FQNEAQ (reference sequence). The germline V and J ends were trimmed by 5 bases and 5 bases, with 22 bases remaining between them. DNA of the CDR3: TGTGCCAGCAGCCACCGGGGGGCCTCCGGGTGGCACAATGAGCAGTTCTTC. It yields the protein CASSHRGASGWHNEQFF. The entire variable domain, with the rest obtained from reference TRBV7-9 and TRBJ2-1, is as follows: DTGVSQNPRHKITKRGQNVTFRCDPISEHNRLYWYRQTLGQGPEFLTYFQNEAQLEKSRLLSDRFSAERPKGSFSTLEIQRTEQGDSAMYLCASSHRGASGWHNEQFFGPGTRLTVL.

The V and J genes are TRBV27 and TRBJ1-3; tentative D call: TRBD1 (6 bases). This CDR3 has 15 residues. Per germline, CDR1 MNHEY and CDR2 SMNVEV (reference sequence). Trimming stripped 2 bases from V and 0 bases from J, with 8 bases between. Written as DNA, the CDR3 is TGTGCCAGCAGTTTAACAGGGAGCTCTGGAAACACCATATATTTT. Its protein is CASSLTGSSGNTIYF.

The chain has TRBV5-4 and TRBJ1-2; TRBD1 might be the D (6 bases). CDR3 length equals 15 residues. Germline loops: CDR1 SGHNT, CDR2 YYREEE (reference sequence). Deletions cut 0 bases from V and 6 bases from J, with 15 bases between. The CDR3 region is CASSLGITGSDGYTF. Here the CDR3 DNA reads TGTGCCAGCAGCTTGGGTATTACAGGGAGTGATGGCTACACCTTC.

In DNA form, the CDR3 reads TGTGCCTGGAGTGTATCGAACCGCGACACTGAAGCTTTCTTT. Its protein is CAWSVSNRDTEAFF. The rearrangement uses TRBV30 and TRBJ1-1; D unresolved. The V end was cut by 0 bases, the J end by 3 bases, with 11 bases between. The CDR3 covers 14 residues. Per the germline V gene, CDR1 is GTSNPN and CDR2 is SVGIG (reference sequence).

This clone was picked up a small number of times. This chain uses TRBV7-9 with TRBJ1-3, with 10 bases aligning to TRBD1. The CDR3 length is 15 residues. Trimming at V came to 4 bases and at J to 8 bases, leaving 8 bases not matched to a gene. The germline V gene encodes CDR1 SEHNR and CDR2 FQNEAQ (reference sequence). The CDR3 is CASSSDRDRGYTIYF. In nucleotides, the CDR3 is TGTGCCAGCAGCTCAGACCGGGACAGGGGTTACACCATATATTTT.

The chain has TRBV28 and TRBJ1-5; D remains ambiguous. V dropped 4 bases and J dropped 0 bases, with 7 bases sitting between them. Germline V gene lookup returns CDR1 MDHEN and CDR2 SYDVKM. The CDR3 sequence is 14 residues long. In DNA form, the CDR3 reads TGTGCCAGCAGTTCCCAGTATAGCAATCAGCCCCAGCATTTT. This sequence encodes CASSSQYSNQPQHF.

This sequence joins TRBV7-9 and TRBJ2-2, with D tentatively TRBD2 (5 bases). Trimming removed 5 bases at V and 0 bases at J, with 13 bases between. Germline CDR1 reads SEHNR; CDR2 reads FQNEAQ (reference sequence). The CDR3 totals 16 residues. In DNA form, the CDR3 reads TGTGCCAGCAGCCCACAAGGGAGCCCGAACACCGGGGAGCTGTTTTTT. It specifies CASSPQGSPNTGELFF. The variable domain in full, with the rest retrieved from reference TRBV7-9 and TRBJ2-2, is DTGVSQNPRHKITKRGQNVTFRCDPISEHNRLYWYRQTLGQGPEFLTYFQNEAQLEKSRLLSDRFSAERPKGSFSTLEIQRTEQGDSAMYLCASSPQGSPNTGELFFGEGSRLTVL.

The chain recombines TRBV28 with TRBJ2-7, with 9 nucleotides matching TRBD2. V lost 5 bases to trimming and J lost 5 bases; unmatched junction nucleotides: 10. Looked up from germline, CDR1 is MDHEN and CDR2 is SYDVKM. The length of the CDR3 is 15 residues. CDR3 loop: CASSLGTRGGNEQYF. In DNA form, the CDR3 reads TGTGCCAGCAGTCTGGGGACGCGGGGGGGAAACGAGCAGTACTTC.

The rearrangement joins TRBV27 to TRBJ1-1; 8 nucleotides match TRBD1. V lost 6 bases, J lost 5 bases, and 5 bases stayed unmatched. Per germline, CDR1 MNHEY and CDR2 SMNVEV (reference sequence). This CDR3 contains 13 residues. The CDR3 bases are TGTGCCAGCAGACCCCACAGGGGGACTGAAGCTTTCTTT. Amino acid sequence: CASRPHRGTEAFF.

The chain joins TRBV27 to TRBJ2-3; D possibly corresponds to TRBD2 (6 bases). The ends were cut back, 5 bases at V and 0 bases at J, with 18 bases in the middle. The CDR3 is made up of 17 amino acids. The germline V gene encodes CDR1 MNHEY and CDR2 SMNVEV (reference sequence). The CDR3 nucleotides are TGTGCCAGCAGTGGGGATTGGGATGCGGGAAGCACAGATACGCAGTATTTT. Its protein product is CASSGDWDAGSTDTQYF.

This sequence joins TRBV30 and TRBJ2-2; 7 nucleotides align to TRBD2. Germline V gives CDR1 GTSNPN, CDR2 SVGIG (reference sequence). This CDR3 has 15 amino acids. The V segment lost 4 bases and the J segment 4 bases; nucleotides outside the gene matches: 9. DNA for the CDR3: TGTGCCTGGAAACTAGCGTGGCGGGGCACCGGGGAGCTGTTTTTT. Translation: CAWKLAWRGTGELFF. Full variable domain (missing parts from reference TRBV30 and TRBJ2-2): SQTIHQWPATLVQPVGSPLSLECTVEGTSNPNLYWYRQAAGRGLQLLFYSVGIGQISSEVPQNLSASRPQDRQFILSSKKLLLSDSGFYLCAWKLAWRGTGELFFGEGSRLTVL.

The chain joins TRBV27 to TRBJ2-3; 8 bases line up with TRBD2. The V gene's germline CDR1 is MNHEY and CDR2 SMNVEV (reference sequence). V dropped 8 bases and J dropped 4; count of bases not matched to a gene: 14. The CDR3 loop spans 16 amino acids. CDR3 nucleotides: TGTGCCAGCCGGGTCTTGACGGGGGGGCACTCAGATACGCAGTATTTT. Its translation: CASRVLTGGHSDTQYF.

The J gene is TRBJ2-5, the V gene TRBV13, with unresolved D. The CDR3 is made up of 11 amino acids. Germline CDR1 is PRHDT and CDR2 is FYEKMQ (reference sequence). The V and J ends lost 3 bases and 3 bases respectively, with 2 bases between them. The CDR3 reads CASSFEETQYF. DNA of the CDR3: TGTGCCAGCAGCTTCGAAGAGACCCAGTACTTC.